One and the same sample provided the 5 T cell receptor beta chains below, sequenced in a study of shared clonotypes between healthy human individuals. Repertoires were generated with immunoSEQ multiplex PCR, while TCRdb's copy carries only in-frame clones and drops some. This sample has around 1.9 million clones, with just over 90% found just once. CD8 cells classed as naive were CD45RO-negative and positively selected for CCR7, excluding terminally differentiated effector memory CD45RA+ cells. Sequencing used naive CD8+ T cells from PBMCs. These receptors were obtained from a man aged 18 to 30 in good health. Some clones in this sample may be carry-over from other donors' samples.

This chain joins TRBV7-3 and TRBJ2-3, with 8 positions matching TRBD1. Germline CDR1 and CDR2: SGHTA and FQGTGA. Germline trimming cut 2 bases from V and 4 bases from J; bases unmatched to any gene: 8. This CDR3 contains 16 residues. The CDR3 protein is CASSLLSGQGSDTQYF. DNA for the CDR3: TGTGCCAGCAGCTTACTTTCCGGACAGGGCTCAGATACGCAGTATTTT. Drawing the rest from reference TRBV7-3 and TRBJ2-3, the complete variable domain is GAGVSQTPSNKVTEKGKYVELRCDPISGHTALYWYRQSLGQGPEFLIYFQGTGAADDSGLPNDRFFAVRPEGSVSTLKIQRTERGDSAVYLCASSLLSGQGSDTQYFGPGTRLTVL.

This chain uses TRBV28 with TRBJ2-4; 13 bases map to TRBD2. Germline loops: CDR1 MDHEN, CDR2 SYDVKM. The CDR3 runs to 18 residues. Trimming cost V 5 bases and J 1 base; bases outside gene matches: 8. CDR3 amino acids: CASSHRTSGSRAKNIQYF. The CDR3 DNA follows: TGTGCCAGCAGTCATCGGACTAGCGGGAGCAGGGCCAAAAACATTCAGTACTTC.

Comments on this clone: Distinct nucleotide sequences in the sample also encode this CDR3. This rearrangement joins TRBV19 to TRBJ1-1; D is perhaps TRBD1 (5 bases). Trimming removed 6 bases from V and 0 bases from J, with 8 bases in between. Germline values: CDR1 LNHDA, CDR2 SQIVND (reference sequence). CDR3 length: 13 residues. The CDR3 protein is CASRTTVNTEAFF. The CDR3 DNA reads as TGTGCCAGTAGAACGACAGTGAACACTGAAGCTTTCTTT.

The gene calls are TRBV19 and TRBJ1-1, with unresolved D. CDR3 length equals 15 residues. Germline CDR1 LNHDA, CDR2 SQIVND (reference sequence). Trimming left V 6 bases short and J 1 base short, with 15 bases between. The CDR3 sequence is CASSRTGSANTEAFF. The CDR3 nucleotides read TGTGCCAGTAGCCGGACGGGAAGCGCGAACACTGAAGCTTTCTTT.

CDR3 residues: CAWSRQATNEKLFF. DNA of the CDR3: TGTGCCTGGAGCAGACAGGCAACTAATGAAAAACTGTTTTTT. The rearrangement links TRBV30 to TRBJ1-4; possible D gene TRBD1, 6 bases. This CDR3 spans 14 amino acids. The germline V gene has CDR1 GTSNPN and CDR2 SVGIG (reference sequence). V was clipped by 3 bases and J by 0 bases, with 8 bases between them.